This T cell receptor (beta chain) was captured by sequencing in a study of cytomegalovirus exposure and HLA in healthy donors. Overall study context: HLA-typed donors were the source of approximately 80 million unique TCRs held in an early data release.

In germline, CDR1 is SGHKS, CDR2 YYEKEE (reference sequence). The CDR3 covers 14 residues. With V trimmed by 5 bases and J by 1 base, 5 bases remained unmatched. This PCR relied on a set of 60 Vbeta primers and 13 Jbeta primers. Original processing methods: The count from a later analysis was about 80 million unique TCR beta chains, 9 million to 12 million of them shared. TCRdb's table, derived via immunoSEQ multiplex PCR, lists solely in-frame clones and lacks some. For V, J and clone size, that table is used; D and trimming come from the DNA. This sample's table has roughly 65,000 clones. A remark on this clone: Its antigen remains unknown.

Study-level findings and limits: TCR beta chain V- and J-gene trimming was linked, in a later analysis, to a missense variant in DCLRE1C. Most TCR sequences were seen very rarely across donors, but some public TCRs occurred in many.

This clonotype was obtained from a boy younger than 18 in good health and CMV-seronegative. The sequenced sample consisted of PBMCs. The chain is built from TRBV5-5 and TRBJ1-1, with 7 bases fitting TRBD1. The CDR3 reads CASRGTASNTEAFF. Here the CDR3 DNA reads TGTGCCAGCAGAGGGACAGCATCGAACACTGAAGCTTTCTTT.